This TCR beta chain was sequenced in a study of siplizumab effects on memory and regulatory T cells. This CDR3 has 12 amino acids. Germline loops: CDR1 MDHEN, CDR2 SYDVKM. Trimming shortened V by 2 bases and J by 15 bases, and 11 bases separated the two germline ends. Study observations and caveats: Alloreactive sequences tracing back to unstimulated CD4+ memory cells fell significantly with siplizumab. Unstimulated naive T cells seemed to show more diversity than memory cells did, and they also seemed to be among the major contributors to the alloresponse. Mappable alloreactive CD4+ clones were on average 68.8% Treg-derived with siplizumab, approximately 26% in controls.

It was approximately 99,000 TCR templates that were assayed per sample. The assay was immunoSEQ multiplex PCR, and TCRdb's table has in-frame clones only and misses some. The sample holds about 87,000 clones; roughly 87% are singletons and the top ten take 1.5%. In the case of this clone: Antigen specificity is unknown.

V gene TRBV28 combines with J gene TRBJ1-6; the D gene is possibly TRBD1 (5 bases). The sequenced material came from Tregs sorted from blood. This receptor was identified in a human donor in good health. CDR3 in DNA: TGTGCCAGCAGTTTAAGTAGGGGACTCCTCCACTTT. Its translation is CASSLSRGLLHF. Looking up the rest from reference TRBV28 and TRBJ1-6 gives the full variable domain: DVKVTQSSRYLVKRTGEKVFLECVQDMDHENMFWYRQDPGLGLRLIYFSYDVKMKEKGDIPEGYSVSREKKERFSLILESASTNQTSMYLCASSLSRGLLHFGNGTRLTVT.